The 9 T cell receptor beta chains given below trace back to one sample, sequenced in a study of blood T cell repertoires in COVID-19. TCRdb's table, derived via immunoSEQ multiplex PCR, lists solely in-frame clones and lacks some. The sample records about 200,000 clones, about 86% being singletons. Material for sequencing was PBMCs or T cells enriched from blood (not recorded which). All receptors come from a woman aged 40 to 50 with acute COVID-19.

This rearrangement joins TRBV5-1 to TRBJ2-7; the match to TRBD1 covers 9 bases. The junction had 11 bases not matched to a gene; V was cut back by 4 bases and J by 3 bases. Germline CDR1 is SGHRS and CDR2 is YFSETQ. The CDR3 extends over 16 amino acids. The CDR3 bases are TGCGCCAGCAGCCCCAATTCCGGGACAGGGTTCTACGAGCAGTACTTC. This codes for CASSPNSGTGFYEQYF. The full variable domain, with the rest looked up from reference TRBV5-1 and TRBJ2-7, is KAGVTQTPRYLIKTRGQQVTLSCSPISGHRSVSWYQQTPGQGLQFLFEYFSETQRNKGNFPGRFSGRQFSNSRSEMNVSTLELGDSALYLCASSPNSGTGFYEQYFGPGTRLTVT.

V usage is TRBV2 and J usage is TRBJ2-7; D is unresolved. V lost 5 bases to trimming and J lost 4 bases, with 15 bases between them. CDR3 length: 14 residues. Germline V gives CDR1 SNHLY, CDR2 FYNNEI. CDR3 amino acids: CASSSTWARYEQYF. The CDR3 DNA reads as TGTGCCAGCAGTAGCACATGGGCCAGGTACGAGCAGTACTTC.

CDR3 nucleotide sequence: TGTGCCACCAGTGATTCGGGGTACGGCGAGCAGTACTTC. Residues: CATSDSGYGEQYF. This rearrangement joins TRBV24-1 to TRBJ2-7; tentative D call: TRBD2 (5 bases). V was cut by 2 bases and J by 6 bases, with 10 bases left in between. The CDR3 totals 13 residues. Germline V gene lookup returns CDR1 KGHDR and CDR2 SFDVKD.

The chain couples TRBV5-1 to TRBJ2-7; TRBD1 agrees at 9 bases. Germline-derived CDR1 and CDR2 are SGHRS and YFSETQ. Losses at the gene ends were 4 bases for V and 5 bases for J; bases not matched to a gene: 7. The CDR3 loop spans 14 amino acids. The CDR3 loop reads CASSGTGTWNEQYF. The CDR3 DNA reads TGCGCCAGCAGCGGGACAGGGACTTGGAACGAGCAGTACTTC.

This clone was counted a single time. This rearrangement joins TRBV14 to TRBJ2-1; 9 bases agree with TRBD2. The V and J ends lost 4 bases and 7 bases, in that order; junction bases with no gene match: 11. The germline gives CDR1 SGHDN, CDR2 FVKESK. CDR3 length: 16 residues. The CDR3 DNA sequence: TGTGCCAGCAGCCCCCTAGCGGGAATCCAAATGAATGAGCAGTTCTTC. Amino acid sequence: CASSPLAGIQMNEQFF. Full variable domain (outside the CDR3, taken from reference TRBV14 and TRBJ2-1): EAGVTQFPSHSVIEKGQTVTLRCDPISGHDNLYWYRRVMGKEIKFLLHFVKESKQDESGMPNNRFLAERTGGTYSTLKVQPAELEDSGVYFCASSPLAGIQMNEQFFGPGTRLTVL.

This chain uses TRBV7-7 with TRBJ2-1, with 11 bases matching TRBD2. This CDR3 is built from 17 residues. V shed 5 bases, J shed 4 bases, and the junction held 10 bases outside the gene matches. Germline CDR1 reads SSHAT; CDR2 reads FNYEAQ (reference sequence). For the CDR3, the DNA is TGTGCCAGCAGCCCAGACTCCGGGACTAGCGGTTACAATGAGCAGTTCTTC. This codes for CASSPDSGTSGYNEQFF.

The chain combines TRBV11-2 with TRBJ1-1; D is unresolved. CDR3 length: 11 amino acids. CDR1 SGHAT and CDR2 FQNNGV come from the germline V gene. V shed 3 bases and J shed 14 bases, with 13 bases lying between them. This CDR3 is CASSLGQSLFF. For the CDR3, the DNA is TGTGCCAGCAGCTTGGGCCAAAGCCTCTTCTTT.

The chain is built from TRBV2 and TRBJ1-6; TRBD1 matches at 10 bases. The CDR3 has 15 amino acids. Germline values: CDR1 SNHLY, CDR2 FYNNEI. V shed 2 bases and J 9 bases; nucleotides not matched to a gene: 4. CDR3 DNA: TGTGCCAGCAGTGAATTTGGACAGGGGGGTTCACCCCTCCACTTT. Amino acid sequence: CASSEFGQGGSPLHF.

The chain uses TRBV5-4 and TRBJ2-7, with D tentatively TRBD2 (6 bases). This CDR3 spans 12 amino acids. The V gene lost 1 base and the J gene lost 7 bases, with 9 bases spanning the gap. CDR1 is SGHNT, CDR2 YYREEE, per germline (reference sequence). CDR3 bases: TGTGCCAGCAGCTTGACCCGGGGGGAGCAGTACTTC. It yields the protein CASSLTRGEQYF.